This TCR beta chain was recorded in a study of CD8+ T cells in alopecia areata. This CDR3 has 11 residues. The germline V gene encodes CDR1 SQVTM and CDR2 ANQGSEA. The V end lost 3 bases, the J end lost 5 bases, and 7 bases lay between the germline ends. Stated treatment: oral pan-JAK inhibitor, 5-10 mg twice daily. Peripheral blood samples and lesional scalp punch biopsies were obtained from alopecia areata patients. In this sample, this clone turned up a few times. Its cognate antigen is unknown. Study-level points and caveats: The study found that many expanded lesional clones persisted in scalp and blood during tofacitinib.

RNA was isolated and reverse transcribed to cDNA, the sequencing template. Measured with immunoSEQ multiplex PCR; TCRdb has only the in-frame clones, and not every one. The sample has over 100,000 clones; approximately 53% are singletons. This TCR came from a human donor with alopecia areata. This material consisted of CD4+ T cells sorted from blood, taken at week 4, from a patient treated with tofacitinib. V gene TRBV29-1 combines with J gene TRBJ2-5; D unclear. Written as DNA, the CDR3 is TGCAGCGTTGAGCCTTCGGAGACCCAGTACTTC. Its protein is CSVEPSETQYF.